This T cell receptor beta chain was identified during a study of spatial heterogeneity in lung cancer. Overall study: Strong correlation linked TCR transcript counts in tumor regions to a T cell module score derived from matched bulk RNA-seq.

Time point specified: sample taken at primary tumor resection. TCRdb independently ran MiXCR on the 5' RACE reads; one entry per CDR3 protein. The table records 15,000 or so distinct CDR3 sequences, 4.7% of them present only once. Study results and limitations: One measure, the expanded intratumoral alpha and beta TCR count, tracked tumor mutation counts.

This clonotype was recorded at least ten times. Antigen: not known. This beta chain was picked up by a library intended for alpha chains and is off target, so its count carries little meaning. The TCR originated in a female donor with early-stage non-small cell lung cancer. The material was lung tumor tissue, obtained at surgery.

The CDR3 loop is CSARDRGGTGSTKNIQYF. For the CDR3, the DNA is TGCAGTGCTAGAGATAGAGGGGGGACAGGATCCACCAAAAACATTCAGTACTTC. This sequence joins TRBV20-1 and TRBJ2-4; 8 nucleotides match TRBD1. The J segment lost 2 bases and the V segment lost 0 bases, leaving 12 bases of the junction unmatched. The CDR3 is 18 amino acids. From germline, CDR1 is DFQATT and CDR2 SNEGSKA (reference sequence).